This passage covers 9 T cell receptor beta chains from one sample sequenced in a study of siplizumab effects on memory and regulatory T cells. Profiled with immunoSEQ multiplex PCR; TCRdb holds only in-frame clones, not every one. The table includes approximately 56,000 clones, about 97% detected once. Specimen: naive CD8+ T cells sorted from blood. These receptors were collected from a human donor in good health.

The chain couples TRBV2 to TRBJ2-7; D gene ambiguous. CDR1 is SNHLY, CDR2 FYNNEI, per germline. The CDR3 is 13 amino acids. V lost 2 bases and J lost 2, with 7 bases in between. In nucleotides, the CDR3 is TGTGCCAGCAGTGAACTATTAACCTACGAGCAGTACTTC. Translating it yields CASSELLTYEQYF. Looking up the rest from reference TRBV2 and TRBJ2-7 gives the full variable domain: EPEVTQTPSHQVTQMGQEVILRCVPISNHLYFYWYRQILGQKVEFLVSFYNNEISEKSEIFDDQFSVERPDGSNFTLKIRSTKLEDSAMYFCASSELLTYEQYFGPGTRLTVT.

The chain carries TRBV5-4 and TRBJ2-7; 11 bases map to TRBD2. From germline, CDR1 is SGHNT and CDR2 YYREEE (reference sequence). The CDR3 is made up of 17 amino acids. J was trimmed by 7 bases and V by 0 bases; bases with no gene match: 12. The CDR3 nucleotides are TGTGCCAGCAGCTTGGGGGATTATAGCGGGAGGGCCGGGGAGCAGTACTTC. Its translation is CASSLGDYSGRAGEQYF.

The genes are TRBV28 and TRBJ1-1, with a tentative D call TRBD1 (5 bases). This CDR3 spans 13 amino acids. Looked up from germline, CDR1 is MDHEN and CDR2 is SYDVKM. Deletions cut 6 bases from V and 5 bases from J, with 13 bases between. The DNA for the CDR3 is TGTGCCAGCAGCATCGGGACGGGGACTGAAGCTTTCTTT. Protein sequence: CASSIGTGTEAFF.

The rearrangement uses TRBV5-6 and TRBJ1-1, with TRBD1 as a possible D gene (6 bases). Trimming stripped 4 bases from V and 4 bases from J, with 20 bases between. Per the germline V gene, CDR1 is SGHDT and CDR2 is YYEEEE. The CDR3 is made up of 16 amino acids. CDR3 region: CASSQLGSGDSTEAFF. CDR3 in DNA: TGTGCCAGCAGCCAACTGGGGTCAGGGGATAGCACTGAAGCTTTCTTT.

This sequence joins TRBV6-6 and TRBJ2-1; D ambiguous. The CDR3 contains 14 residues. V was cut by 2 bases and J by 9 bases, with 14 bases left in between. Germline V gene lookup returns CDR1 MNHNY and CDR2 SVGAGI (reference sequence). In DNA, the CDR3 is TGTGCCAGCAGTTACGGCGGCCGCTTGGTTGAGCAGTTCTTC. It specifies CASSYGGRLVEQFF.

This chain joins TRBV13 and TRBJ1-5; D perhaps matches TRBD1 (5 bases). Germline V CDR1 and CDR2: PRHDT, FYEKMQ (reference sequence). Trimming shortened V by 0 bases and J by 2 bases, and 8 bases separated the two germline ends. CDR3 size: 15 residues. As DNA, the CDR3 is TGTGCCAGCAGCTTAGGGGGACTGCGCAATCAGCCCCAGCATTTT. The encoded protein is CASSLGGLRNQPQHF.

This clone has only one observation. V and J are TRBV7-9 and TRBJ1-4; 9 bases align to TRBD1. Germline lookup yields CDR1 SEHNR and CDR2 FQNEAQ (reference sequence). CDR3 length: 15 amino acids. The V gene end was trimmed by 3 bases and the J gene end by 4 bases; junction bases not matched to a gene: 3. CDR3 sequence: CASSLSGQGNEKLFF. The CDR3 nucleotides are TGTGCCAGCAGCTTGTCGGGACAGGGTAATGAAAAACTGTTTTTT.

The CDR3 region has the DNA TGTGCTAGTGCAATCCCCCAGGGTCTTGGCGGGAGCGCAGATACGCAGTATTTT. Its translation is CASAIPQGLGGSADTQYF. The gene calls are TRBV12-5 and TRBJ2-3; TRBD2 matches at 7 bases. Germline CDR1 is LGHNT and CDR2 is FRNRAP. CDR3 length equals 18 residues. After removal of 7 bases from V and 4 bases from J, the junction contained 20 bases not matched to a gene.

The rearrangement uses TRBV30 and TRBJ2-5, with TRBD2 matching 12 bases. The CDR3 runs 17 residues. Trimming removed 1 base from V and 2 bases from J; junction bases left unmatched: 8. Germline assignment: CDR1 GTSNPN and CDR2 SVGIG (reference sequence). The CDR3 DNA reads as TGTGCCTGGAGTGGAGACACGGGACTAGCGGGTCAAGAGACCCAGTACTTC. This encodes CAWSGDTGLAGQETQYF.